This entry describes one T cell receptor beta chain. The clone's antigen remains unknown. No clone much larger than this one lies a single base away; base qualities are absent. At the junction V is shortened by 2 bases and J by 5 bases, with 6 bases in between. The CDR3, cysteine through phenylalanine, is 11 amino acids long. Only the CDR3 DNA stays, 33 bases, in frame from base 1. Reading the germline V gene gives CDR1 SQVTM and CDR2 ANQGSEA. These data originate in a study of cytotoxic CD8 clonotypes in ibrutinib-treated CLL (dated by TCRdb to 2020 to 2023). For the wider study: The cohort had 11 relapsed/refractory and 15 treatment-naive patients; roughly 18 were IGHV unmutated. Partial responses were observed in about 24 patients and complete responses in 2; after a median follow-up of roughly 72 months, remission was maintained in around 14 patients and progression was observed in approximately twelve. Of the roughly 86 people in the trial, 25 to 30 had longitudinal samples available. Samples averaged roughly 280,000 productive templates and just under 95,000 productive rearrangements. The response samples were drawn at a median of approximately 11 months into treatment, with a range of about 6 to 36 months. All remission and progressive disease samples were collected while patients were still receiving ibrutinib. Cryopreserved peripheral blood mononuclear cells were collected before treatment, at response, and at either disease progression or sustained remission.

This specimen's time point label, per the study, means: roughly 2 years on ibrutinib. For TCR beta library preparation, about 1.8 micrograms of genomic DNA were isolated from cryopreserved PBMCs. Longitudinal blood samples from CLL patients on ibrutinib monotherapy underwent high-throughput TCR beta sequencing. The patients were enrolled in a single-center, open-label phase 2 trial of ibrutinib monotherapy. On a MiSeq, deep resolution sequencing aimed for a depth between 1 in 1 million and 1 in 200,000 T cells, with each clonotype covered approximately 10x on average. The immunoSEQ hsTCRB Kit was used to generate the TCR beta libraries. As for how the authors treated the data: Data were analyzed with ImmunoSEQ Data Assistant and ImmunoSEQ Analyzer, with V, D and J genes assigned per IMGT definitions. Clonality, with values ranging from 0 to 1, was calculated as one minus the normalized Shannon entropy of productive rearrangement frequencies. Only overrepresented clonotypes making up at least 0.05% of each patient's repertoire were included in the public clonotype analysis. Thirteen age-matched healthy donor repertoires from immuneACCESS served as clonality controls. The immuneACCESS repertoire file appears here via TCRdb, limited to in-frame rearrangements. These files lack a portion of the clones; in checked studies, under half of the deficit traces to unresolved V genes, and the cause of the others is not known. For V, J and clone size, that table is used; D and trimming come from the DNA. This sample lists approximately 120,000 clones; approximately 81% were detected once. The ten largest account for 3% to 4% of the sample.

The full study reports these points: Baseline clonality was found to be higher than that of age-matched healthy donors and was strongly correlated with circulating CD8+ T-cell counts. Lymph node repertoires were not examined, and the timing of sampling was not matched between patients in sustained remission and those whose disease progressed. At ibrutinib response clonality went up, during sustained remission it held steady, and at progression it dropped back toward baseline. Public clonotypes were found to be uncommon and were observed to contract or remain stable during treatment; the increase in clonality was shown to reflect expansion of private clonotypes at ibrutinib response.

The sequence is built from TRBV29-1 and TRBJ1-2; no D gene is confidently identified. The receptor's source is a human donor with chronic lymphocytic leukemia. The source was PBMCs, collected after 24 months of ibrutinib treatment. The DNA is as follows: TGCAGCGTTGAATCCCCGTATGGCTACACCTTC. Translated, this gives CSVESPYGYTF.